This section outlines one T cell receptor beta chain sequence together with its context. Its antigen is unknown. This specimen comes from a study of post-analysis software for immune sequencing data. Across the study: The study covered relapsing-remitting, secondary progressive and progressive-relapsing courses of multiple sclerosis. Notes on the study in general: Patients had higher frequencies than controls of about 5 TRBV segments, including TRBV5-6, TRBV5-1 and TRBV20-1. Compared with controls, patients showed significantly lower normalized Chao1 diversity.

cDNA libraries of TCR beta carried unique molecular identifiers. Some 500,000 cDNA molecules were obtained from around 1 to 10 million T cells. TCRdb itself ran the PCR reads through MiXCR, one entry per CDR3 protein. In the table there are approximately 770,000 distinct CDR3 sequences, around 42% of which are singletons. The V end was cut by 0 bases, the J end by 5 bases, with 12 bases between. This CDR3 region has 15 residues. Germline lookup yields CDR1 SGDLS and CDR2 YYNGEE. The chain combines TRBV9 with TRBJ2-1; D is ambiguous. The sample was blood. The TCR sequence derives from a girl aged 5 to 17 with multiple sclerosis. CDR3 in DNA: TGTGCCAGCAGCGTAGTGGTCCTGAACAACAATGAGCAGTTCTTC. Residues: CASSVVVLNNNEQFF.